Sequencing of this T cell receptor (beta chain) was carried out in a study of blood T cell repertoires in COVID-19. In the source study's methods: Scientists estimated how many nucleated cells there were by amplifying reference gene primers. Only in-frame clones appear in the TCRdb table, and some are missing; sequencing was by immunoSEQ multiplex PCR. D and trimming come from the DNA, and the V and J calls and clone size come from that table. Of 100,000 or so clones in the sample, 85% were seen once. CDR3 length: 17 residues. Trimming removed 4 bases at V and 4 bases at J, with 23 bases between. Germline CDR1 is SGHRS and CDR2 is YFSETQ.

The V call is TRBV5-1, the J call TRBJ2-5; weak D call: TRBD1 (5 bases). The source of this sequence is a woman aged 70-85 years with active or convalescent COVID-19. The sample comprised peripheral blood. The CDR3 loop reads CASSLQSGPRGGETQYF. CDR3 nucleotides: TGCGCCAGCAGCCTCCAGTCCGGGCCTAGGGGTGGAGAGACCCAGTACTTC.